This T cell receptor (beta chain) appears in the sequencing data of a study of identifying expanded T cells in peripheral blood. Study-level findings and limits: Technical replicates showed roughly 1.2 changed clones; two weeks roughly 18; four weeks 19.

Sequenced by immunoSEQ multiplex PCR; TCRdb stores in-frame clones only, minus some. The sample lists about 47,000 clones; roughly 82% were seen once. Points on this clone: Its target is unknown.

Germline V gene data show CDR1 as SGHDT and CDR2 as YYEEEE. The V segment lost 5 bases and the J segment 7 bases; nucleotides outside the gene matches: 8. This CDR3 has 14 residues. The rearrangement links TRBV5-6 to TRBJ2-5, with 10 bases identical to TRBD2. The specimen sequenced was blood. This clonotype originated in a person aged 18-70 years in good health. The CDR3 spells CASSPASGGGTQYF. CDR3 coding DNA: TGTGCCAGCAGTCCCGCTAGCGGGGGCGGGACCCAGTACTTC.